This T cell receptor beta chain originates from a study of blood T cell repertoires in COVID-19. Overall study context: Italy, Spain and the United States were the sources of the convalescent and acute COVID-19 samples. Nucleic acid was either cDNA or gDNA, and it came from T cells, B-cell-depleted T cells, or PBMCs.

Data came from immunoSEQ multiplex PCR; TCRdb stores just in-frame clones and leaves some out. The data contain 400,000 to 450,000 clones, just over 85% of them singletons. V shed 4 bases and J shed 0 bases, with 11 bases lying between them. Germline CDR1 is SNHLY and CDR2 is FYNNEI. The CDR3 is made up of 15 amino acids. The V and J genes are TRBV2 and TRBJ2-3, with D perhaps matching TRBD2 (6 bases). The TCR sequence derives from a woman younger than 45 with active or convalescent COVID-19. Source material: peripheral blood. CDR3 region: CASSVLALSTDTQYF. Written as DNA, the CDR3 is TGTGCCAGCAGTGTCCTAGCGCTTAGCACAGATACGCAGTATTTT.